This section outlines one T cell receptor (beta chain) sequence together with its context. Its antigen is as yet unknown. This entry comes from a study of Tregs in tolerant kidney transplant recipients. Study outcomes and limitations: For some patients, primers changed over time, blocking nucleotide-level comparison.

J gave up 0 bases and V 5 bases, and 3 bases lay outside the gene matches. Germline-derived CDR1 and CDR2 are SNHLY and FYNNEI. CDR3 length: 15 residues. Mixed chimerism was transient after nonmyeloablative marrow transplants from related graft donors. TCRdb's table, derived via immunoSEQ multiplex PCR, lists solely in-frame clones and lacks some. The sample gives 100,000 or so clones, approximately 93% of which show up once; around 1.5% is in the top ten. The V call is TRBV2, the J call TRBJ2-7, with TRBD2 matching 11 bases. Here the sequenced sample was CD4+ T cells from blood (PBMCs), taken 12 months after the transplant. This sequence originates from a human patient who received a combined kidney and bone marrow transplant. The graft donor may have contributed some T cells. The CDR3 DNA reads TGTGCCAGCAGTCCACTAGCGGGAGTCTCCTACGAGCAGTACTTC. It encodes CASSPLAGVSYEQYF.